These 20 T cell receptor beta chains originate from one sample sequenced in a study of T cells in Graves' hyperthyroidism and ophthalmopathy. TCR beta CDR3 regions were amplified from RNA transcripts. Initially, a first-round RT-PCR of the TCR CDR3 employed the HTBI primer set. TCRdb processed the multiplex PCR reads anew with MiXCR; each CDR3 protein has one entry. Of around 690,000 distinct CDR3 sequences listed, 15% to 20% are singletons. The specimen sequenced was blood. These receptors came from a man aged 50 to 59 with Graves' hyperthyroidism.

This clonotype was detected many times. The CDR3 region has the DNA TGTGCTAGTGGAGATACCCGGACTAGCGGGATAACAGATACGCAGTATTTT. Amino acids: CASGDTRTSGITDTQYF. This chain links TRBV12-5 with TRBJ2-3; 12 nucleotides match TRBD2. Germline loops: CDR1 LGHNT, CDR2 FRNRAP. The V segment lost 6 bases and the J segment 3 bases; nucleotides outside the gene matches: 10. The CDR3 is made up of 17 amino acids.

For this clonotype: A much larger clone differs from this one at a single base, so this may be a read error. The chain links TRBV20-1 to TRBJ2-3; D perhaps matches TRBD1 (5 bases). The J call may be in error: the DNA end matches TRBJ1-5 better. The germline CDR1 and CDR2 sequences are DFQATT and SNEGSKA (reference sequence). The CDR3 has 18 residues. The CDR3 bases are TGCAGTGCTAGAGATAGCACTAGCGGGGCCCCTAGCACAGATACGCAGCATTTT. The encoded protein is CSARDSTSGAPSTDTQHF.

This clonotype showed up many times. The chain carries TRBV7-9 and TRBJ2-7; D is ambiguous. Germline assignment: CDR1 SEHNR and CDR2 FQNEAQ (reference sequence). Trimming left V 2 bases short and J 2 bases short, with 7 bases between. The CDR3 has 13 amino acids. CDR3 sequence: CASSLSLAYEQYF. The CDR3 bases are TGTGCCAGCAGCTTAAGCCTCGCCTACGAGCAGTACTTC.

The chain links TRBV12-3 or TRBV12-4 to TRBJ1-1, with D perhaps TRBD1 (5 bases). CDR3 length: 15 amino acids. Trimming removed 7 bases from V and 1 base from J, with 16 bases in between. The CDR3 region has the DNA TGTGCCAGCACCGCTCTATGGGGCCCGAACACTGAAGCTTTCTTT. It specifies CASTALWGPNTEAFF.

This chain links TRBV20-1 with TRBJ2-7, with D perhaps matching TRBD1 (6 bases). Germline V gives CDR1 DFQATT, CDR2 SNEGSKA (reference sequence). The CDR3 runs to 15 residues. Trimming removed 0 bases at V and 3 bases at J, with 15 bases between. The CDR3 DNA is TGCAGTGCTAGAGATCGTTGGACAGAAATCTACGAGCAGTACTTC. This gives the protein CSARDRWTEIYEQYF.

The V and J genes are TRBV29-1 and TRBJ2-7; D is uncertain. The CDR3 runs 11 residues. Trimming removed 5 bases at V and 3 bases at J, with 8 bases between. The germline V gene has CDR1 SQVTM and CDR2 ANQGSEA. The CDR3 sequence is CSVPVGYEQYF. DNA for the CDR3: TGCAGCGTTCCGGTGGGCTACGAGCAGTACTTC.

This clonotype was counted only a few times. J is TRBJ2-5 and V is TRBV20-1, with a possible D match to TRBD2 (6 bases). Between the trimmed V and J ends, which lost 3 bases and 5 bases, there was a span of 19 bases. CDR3 length: 15 residues. Germline CDR1 is DFQATT and CDR2 is SNEGSKA (reference sequence). CDR3 sequence (DNA): TGCAGTGCTAGGAAGGAACGCGGGGAGTGGGAGACCCAGTACTTC. It yields the protein CSARKERGEWETQYF.

This clonotype has ten or more counts. The CDR3 spells CASGGDRVREQYF. The CDR3 DNA reads as TGTGCCAGCGGGGGGGACCGGGTGAGAGAGCAGTACTTC. The rearrangement joins TRBV2 to TRBJ2-7, with 7 bases that match TRBD2. This CDR3 comprises 13 residues. V lost 8 bases to trimming and J lost 7 bases; unmatched junction nucleotides: 11. Germline loops: CDR1 SNHLY, CDR2 FYNNEI.

There are a few counts of this clonotype. The gene calls are TRBV28 and TRBJ1-6; TRBD1 aligns across 7 bases. Trimming at V came to 2 bases and at J to 4 bases, leaving 2 bases not matched to a gene. CDR1 is MDHEN, CDR2 SYDVKM, per germline. The CDR3 spans 15 residues. CDR3 in amino acids: CASSLLQGYNSPLHF. DNA for the CDR3: TGTGCCAGCAGTTTACTACAGGGGTATAATTCACCCCTCCACTTT.

This clonotype was seen many times. This chain joins TRBV30 and TRBJ2-5, with D uncertain. Per germline, CDR1 GTSNPN and CDR2 SVGIG (reference sequence). V lost 0 bases, J lost 4 bases, and 3 bases lay in between. This CDR3 has 11 residues. The DNA for the CDR3 is TGTGCCTGGAGTGTTGCAGAGACCCAGTACTTC. Amino acids: CAWSVAETQYF.

The chain recombines TRBV10-1 with TRBJ2-3, with 14 bases lining up with TRBD2. This CDR3 comprises 15 residues. CDR1 and CDR2 (germline): WNHNN, SYGVQD (reference sequence). With 8 bases clipped from V and 7 bases from J, the junction kept 8 bases outside the gene matches. The CDR3 loop is CASAGLAGGENTQYF. CDR3 DNA: TGCGCCAGCGCCGGACTAGCGGGAGGCGAAAATACGCAGTATTTT.

As regards this clonotype: A much larger clone differs from this one at a single base, so this may be a read error. J is TRBJ2-7 and V is TRBV20-1; weak D call: TRBD2 (5 bases). Trimming shortened V by 4 bases and J by 3 bases, and 13 bases separated the two germline ends. Germline lookup yields CDR1 DFQATT and CDR2 SNEGSKA (reference sequence). This CDR3 region has 13 residues. This CDR3 reads CSATDGVVYEQYV. The CDR3 bases are TGCAGTGCTACCGACGGGGTGGTCTACGAGCAGTACGTC.

This clonotype was seen many times. V and J are TRBV28 and TRBJ1-1; no definite D call. The CDR3 extends over 12 amino acids. Trimming pared 5 bases from V and 3 bases from J, leaving 7 bases between. The germline gives CDR1 MDHEN, CDR2 SYDVKM. The CDR3 DNA sequence: TGTGCCAGCAGTCTTGGGTACACTGAAGCTTTCTTT. It encodes CASSLGYTEAFF.

V gene TRBV25-1 combines with J gene TRBJ2-7; 7 bases are shared with TRBD2. The CDR3 is 15 residues long. Per the germline V gene, CDR1 is MGHDK and CDR2 is SYGVNS. J was trimmed by 4 bases and V by 1 base; bases with no gene match: 7. The CDR3 DNA reads as TGTGCCAGCAGTGAATGGGGGGGAGGGAATTACGAGCAGTACTTC. It codes for CASSEWGGGNYEQYF.

This clonotype has at least ten counts. Here the CDR3 DNA reads TGTGCCAGCAGGGATTTAGACGGAAACACTGAAGCTTTCTTT. It translates to CASRDLDGNTEAFF. This chain connects TRBV2 to TRBJ1-1; D not certain. Germline V gives CDR1 SNHLY, CDR2 FYNNEI. The V end lost 6 bases, the J end lost 2 bases, and 13 bases lay between the germline ends. The CDR3 runs to 14 residues.

This chain uses TRBV27 with TRBJ2-7; D is ambiguous. Germline CDR1 is MNHEY and CDR2 is SMNVEV (reference sequence). Trimming took off 6 bases at V and 6 bases at J, with 12 bases between the two ends. The CDR3 has 12 amino acids. CDR3 nucleotide sequence: TGTGCCAGCAGGCTTCGTGGTGGCGAGCAGTACTTC. It is translated as CASRLRGGEQYF.

This clonotype was picked up a small number of times. J is TRBJ2-2 and V is TRBV4-3; D gene uncertain. The CDR3 has 13 amino acids. CDR1 LGHNA and CDR2 YSLEER come from the germline V gene. V shed 1 base and J shed 10 bases, with 10 bases lying between them. The CDR3 nucleotides are TGCGCCAGCAGCCAAGCTTTGTTGAAGGAGCTGTTTTTT. Its protein product is CASSQALLKELFF.

This clonotype occurred a few times. V is TRBV20-1 and J is TRBJ2-1; TRBD2 matches at 7 bases. Germline V CDR1 and CDR2: DFQATT, SNEGSKA (reference sequence). The CDR3 loop spans 14 amino acids. The ends lost 1 base at V and 2 bases at J; junction bases unmatched: 2. DNA for the CDR3: TGCAGTGCTAGAGGTGGGGGGGCCTACAATGAGCAGTTCTTC. This sequence encodes CSARGGGAYNEQFF.

In its sample, this clonotype was seen a few times. A much larger clonotype is one base distant, so this may be a read error. The rearrangement uses TRBV7-9 and TRBJ2-2; D may be TRBD1 or TRBD2 (6 bases each). CDR3 length: 17 amino acids. CDR1 SEHNR and CDR2 FQNEAQ come from the germline V gene (reference sequence). Trimming pared 3 bases from V and 4 bases from J, leaving 18 bases between. CDR3 protein: CASSFPRIGGTTGELFF. The CDR3 bases are TGTGCCAGCAGCTTCCCCCGGATAGGGGGGACCACCGGGGAGCTGTTTTTT.

Ten or more counts support this clonotype. V and J are TRBV2 and TRBJ1-4; TRBD1 matches 7 bases. From germline, CDR1 is SNHLY and CDR2 FYNNEI. V was pared by 3 bases and J by 6 bases, with 7 bases of the junction left unmatched. The CDR3 loop spans 15 amino acids. CDR3 amino acids: CASSETGKLYEKLFF. The CDR3 DNA sequence: TGTGCCAGCAGTGAGACAGGGAAGTTGTATGAAAAACTGTTTTTT.